This T cell receptor (beta chain) was recorded in a study of blood T cell repertoires in COVID-19. Study context: In each case, the material was cDNA or gDNA derived from T cells, B-cell-depleted T cells, or PBMCs.

CDR3 length equals 16 residues. The junction had 12 bases not matched to a gene; V was cut back by 5 bases and J by 6 bases. Germline V gives CDR1 SEHNR, CDR2 FQNEAQ (reference sequence). Methods used by the authors: It was from reference gene primer amplification that nucleated cell counts were estimated. TCRdb's table, derived via immunoSEQ multiplex PCR, lists solely in-frame clones and lacks some. D and trimming come from the DNA, and the V and J calls and clone size come from that table. The profile covers more than 200,000 clones, with 80% appearing a single time and around 4% taken by the ten largest.

The clonotype was recovered from a man younger than 45 with acute COVID-19. The rearrangement uses TRBV7-9 and TRBJ1-4, with TRBD1 identical over 7 bases. Material: PBMCs or T cells enriched from blood (not recorded which). The CDR3, as DNA: TGTGCCAGCAGCCCCAAAATGGACAGGTCTGATGAAAAACTGTTTTTT. Amino acid sequence: CASSPKMDRSDEKLFF.